These 19 T cell receptor beta chains came from one sample sequenced in a study of T cells in Graves' hyperthyroidism and ophthalmopathy. Template material for amplifying TCR beta CDR3 regions consisted of RNA transcripts. The HTBI primer set was used in a first-round RT-PCR of the TCR CDR3. TCRdb passed the multiplex PCR reads through MiXCR, listing each CDR3 protein once. The table includes over 650,000 distinct CDR3 sequences, over 40% detected once. Sequenced: peripheral blood or thyroid tissue (not recorded which). All receptors come from an adult man with Graves' disease, either hyperthyroidism or ophthalmopathy (not recorded which).

The chain employs TRBV20-1 and TRBJ2-2; 8 nucleotides line up with TRBD1. The CDR3 runs to 16 residues. CDR1 is DFQATT and CDR2 is SNEGSKA in the germline V gene (reference sequence). V lost 6 bases and J lost 4; bases outside the gene matches: 13. The CDR3 sequence: CSARGQGLSSTGELFF. In nucleotides, the CDR3 is TGCAGTGCCCGTGGACAGGGCCTTTCCTCCACCGGGGAGCTGTTTTTT.

This clonotype was counted between two and nine times. The J gene is TRBJ1-1, the V gene TRBV7-9, with TRBD1 matching over 7 bases. The junction had 4 bases not matched to a gene; V was cut back by 3 bases and J by 0 bases. This CDR3 is built from 15 residues. In germline, CDR1 is SEHNR, CDR2 FQNEAQ (reference sequence). CDR3 DNA sequence: TGTGCCAGCAGCTTGGGTACAGGGGTGAACACTGAAGCTTTCTTT. Its protein product is CASSLGTGVNTEAFF. Based on the CDR3 plus reference TRBV7-9 and TRBJ1-1, the full variable domain is DTGVSQNPRHKITKRGQNVTFRCDPISEHNRLYWYRQTLGQGPEFLTYFQNEAQLEKSRLLSDRFSAERPKGSFSTLEIQRTEQGDSAMYLCASSLGTGVNTEAFFGQGTRLTVV.

This clonotype occurred once. This chain connects TRBV15 to TRBJ1-2; D is unresolved. CDR1 and CDR2 (germline): LNHNV, YYDKDF (reference sequence). This CDR3 has 13 amino acids. Trimming took off 0 bases at V and 12 bases at J, with 14 bases between the two ends. The CDR3 nucleotides read TGTGCCACCAGCAGAGAAGCGCTTCTGAGGGACACCTTC. Its protein product is CATSREALLRDTF. The whole variable domain, filled in from reference TRBV15 and TRBJ1-2, reads DAMVIQNPRYQVTQFGKPVTLSCSQTLNHNVMYWYQQKSSQAPKLLFHYYDKDFNNEADTPDNFQSRRPNTSFCFLDIRSPGLGDTAMYLCATSREALLRDTFGSGTRLTVV.

Only a few counts were recorded for this clonotype. The chain employs TRBV6-1 and TRBJ2-5; D is unclear. The CDR3 loop spans 14 amino acids. Trimming cost V 6 bases and J 2 bases, with 13 bases left between them. The V gene's germline CDR1 is MNHNS and CDR2 SASEGT. Written as DNA, the CDR3 is TGTGCCAGCAGATTGGCAGTGTCACAAGAGACCCAGTACTTC. Translated, it gives CASRLAVSQETQYF.

This clonotype was picked up a small number of times. The genes are TRBV24-1 and TRBJ1-1; TRBD1 agrees at 7 bases. The CDR3 is 13 residues long. The germline gives CDR1 KGHDR, CDR2 SFDVKD. V was pared by 2 bases and J by 7 bases, with 3 bases of the junction left unmatched. In DNA, the CDR3 is TGTGCCACCAGTGATTCCCCAGGGGGTGAAGCTTTCTTT. Its protein is CATSDSPGGEAFF.

V gene TRBV10-3 combines with J gene TRBJ1-5; 8 positions agree with TRBD1. Germline trimming cut 0 bases from V and 7 bases from J; bases unmatched to any gene: 5. The CDR3 runs 15 residues. The V gene's germline CDR1 is ENHRY and CDR2 SYGVKD. As DNA, the CDR3 is TGTGCCATCAGTGAGTCGAGGGACAGGAACCAGCCCCAGCATTTT. Its translation is CAISESRDRNQPQHF.

This clonotype was recorded a few times. This sequence joins TRBV7-9 and TRBJ1-2, with D unresolved. CDR3 size: 12 residues. Trimming shortened V by 5 bases and J by 5 bases, and 9 bases separated the two germline ends. Germline CDR1 SEHNR, CDR2 FQNEAQ (reference sequence). The CDR3 sequence is CASSTRIYGYTF. The CDR3 region has the DNA TGTGCCAGCAGCACCCGGATATATGGCTACACCTTC.

The chain joins TRBV7-3 to TRBJ1-6; 7 bases line up with TRBD1. CDR3 length: 16 amino acids. Germline CDR1 is SGHTA and CDR2 is FQGTGA. The V and J ends lost 5 bases and 5 bases, in that order; junction bases with no gene match: 9. The CDR3 loop reads CASSPTTGTHNSPLHF. CDR3 sequence (DNA): TGTGCCAGCAGCCCAACGACAGGGACCCATAATTCACCCCTCCACTTT.

This chain links TRBV2 with TRBJ1-1, with unresolved D. Germline assignment: CDR1 SNHLY and CDR2 FYNNEI. V lost 2 bases and J lost 1, with 11 bases in between. The CDR3 length is 15 residues. In nucleotides, the CDR3 is TGTGCCAGCAGTGAACAGGTTACTAGGAACACTGAAGCTTTCTTT. Protein sequence: CASSEQVTRNTEAFF.

The chain combines TRBV7-2 with TRBJ2-5; the D gene is possibly TRBD1 (5 bases). The V gene's germline CDR1 is SGHTA and CDR2 FQGNSA. Trimming removed 5 bases from V and 6 bases from J, with 16 bases in between. This CDR3 comprises 14 residues. The CDR3 coding sequence is TGTGCCAGCAGCCAAGAGACAGTTCTGCAGACCCAGTACTTC. Amino acids: CASSQETVLQTQYF.

The V call is TRBV2, the J call TRBJ2-7; the match to TRBD1 covers 8 bases. The CDR3 loop spans 16 amino acids. Germline CDR1 reads SNHLY; CDR2 reads FYNNEI. V was clipped by 6 bases and J by 2 bases; unmatched bases: 12. In DNA form, the CDR3 reads TGTGCCAGCAGCCAGTTCGGGACAGGCCCTCCCTACGAGCAGTACTTC. Translating it yields CASSQFGTGPPYEQYF.

The chain couples TRBV7-8 to TRBJ2-7, with unresolved D. The CDR3 is 13 amino acids. Germline CDR1 reads SGHVS; CDR2 reads FQNEAQ. Trimming pared 4 bases from V and 2 bases from J, leaving 9 bases between. The CDR3 DNA reads as TGTGCCAGCAGCTCATCCCGTACCTACGAGCAGTACTTC. This gives the protein CASSSSRTYEQYF.

The chain couples TRBV7-2 to TRBJ1-6, with TRBD1 as a possible D gene (5 bases). V dropped 2 bases and J dropped 9 bases, with 11 bases sitting between them. Germline values: CDR1 SGHTA, CDR2 FQGNSA. CDR3 length equals 14 residues. The CDR3 sequence is CASSLSPGASPLHF. As DNA, the CDR3 is TGTGCCAGCAGCTTATCCCCCGGGGCTTCACCCCTCCACTTT. Supplemented by reference TRBV7-2 and TRBJ1-6, the full variable domain reads GAGVSQSPSNKVTEKGKDVELRCDPISGHTALYWYRQSLGQGLEFLIYFQGNSAPDKSGLPSDRFSAERTGGSVSTLTIQRTQQEDSAVYLCASSLSPGASPLHFGNGTRLTVT.

This clonotype has just a few counts. The CDR3 DNA is TGTGCCAGCAGCTTACACGCCGGGGACGAAAAACTGTTTTTT. Translated: CASSLHAGDEKLFF. This chain links TRBV7-2 with TRBJ1-4, with a tentative D call TRBD1 (5 bases). Germline-derived CDR1 and CDR2 are SGHTA and FQGNSA. The length of the CDR3 is 14 residues. V was cut by 2 bases and J by 8 bases, with 12 bases left in between.

This chain links TRBV7-3 with TRBJ2-2; maybe TRBD1 (6 bases). Germline V gene data show CDR1 as SGHTA and CDR2 as FQGTGA. V was trimmed by 5 bases and J by 2 bases, leaving 12 bases between them. The CDR3 sequence is 15 residues long. The CDR3 coding sequence is TGTGCCAGCAGCCCGACAGGAGTAAACACCGGGGAGCTGTTTTTT. Residues: CASSPTGVNTGELFF.

The chain has TRBV11-3 and TRBJ2-2, with 10 bases lining up with TRBD1. The germline gives CDR1 SGHNT, CDR2 YENEEA. This CDR3 is built from 16 residues. Losses at the gene ends were 3 bases for V and 4 bases for J; bases not matched to a gene: 5. This CDR3 is CASSLAGTGATGELFF. Written as DNA, the CDR3 is TGTGCCAGCAGCTTGGCCGGGACAGGGGCCACCGGGGAGCTGTTTTTT.

The CDR3 region has the DNA TGTGCCGACCCCAGACAGGGACAAGGTGAAGCTTTCTTT. Translation gives CADPRQGQGEAFF. V usage is TRBV19 and J usage is TRBJ1-1, with TRBD1 identical over 7 bases. Germline-derived CDR1 and CDR2 are LNHDA and SQIVND (reference sequence). Germline trimming cut 11 bases from V and 7 bases from J; bases unmatched to any gene: 13. The CDR3 sequence is 13 residues long.

This clonotype showed up just a few times. The chain joins TRBV7-9 to TRBJ2-7, with a tentative D call TRBD2 (6 bases). The CDR3 extends over 14 amino acids. Germline loops: CDR1 SEHNR, CDR2 FQNEAQ (reference sequence). The V gene lost 3 bases and the J gene lost 2 bases, with 11 bases spanning the gap. The CDR3 reads CASSFLAMTYEQYF. DNA for the CDR3: TGTGCCAGCAGCTTCCTAGCGATGACCTACGAGCAGTACTTC. Supplemented by reference TRBV7-9 and TRBJ2-7, the full variable domain reads DTGVSQNPRHKITKRGQNVTFRCDPISEHNRLYWYRQTLGQGPEFLTYFQNEAQLEKSRLLSDRFSAERPKGSFSTLEIQRTEQGDSAMYLCASSFLAMTYEQYFGPGTRLTVT.

Comments on this clonotype: Being one base from a much bigger clone, this may be a read error. The V call is TRBV10-3, the J call TRBJ1-5; TRBD1 aligns across 8 bases. The CDR3 has 17 residues. CDR1 ENHRY and CDR2 SYGVKD come from the germline V gene. V lost 4 bases to trimming and J lost 6 bases; unmatched junction nucleotides: 14. In nucleotides, the CDR3 is TGTGCCATCAGTGCGAACCTTGGACAGGGTGGCAGTCAGCCCCAGCATTTT. This gives the protein CAISANLGQGGSQPQHF.